This T cell receptor (beta chain) derives from a study of blood T cells in healthy people across ages. General study results and limits: Those diversity estimates obtained from one million T cells were thought to be underestimates.

Drawing of peripheral blood yielded 8.5 to 10 milliliters from each donor. Each sample yielded at least 6 million isolated PBMCs. As to this clonotype: Its target is unknown.

Next came a second PCR, run for about 7 to 12 cycles, which used a sample-barcoded 5' primer along with a J-beta primer mix. Using its own MiXCR run on the 5' RACE reads, TCRdb lists one record per CDR3 protein. This table holds about 720,000 distinct CDR3 sequences, around a quarter found once. Deletions cut 4 bases from V and 2 bases from J, with 12 bases between. This CDR3 comprises 15 residues. The V gene's germline CDR1 is MDHEN and CDR2 SYDVKM. These data are also associated with another study on T cells of mothers and their children. That investigation notes: It was through the M1S primer of the second PCR that sample barcodes and 2-4 random nucleotides were added.

This chain uses TRBV28 with TRBJ1-5; possibly TRBD1 for D (5 bases). The source is a boy between 10 and 17 years old in good health. The sample comprised blood. The DNA for the CDR3 is TGTGCCAGCAGTTCGGGGGGGGAGGGCAATCAGCCCCAGCATTTT. It encodes CASSSGGEGNQPQHF.